This TCR beta chain was profiled in a study of shared clonotypes between healthy human individuals. Across the whole study: Plates per donor: three CD4 naive, three CD4 memory, two CD8 naive, one CD8 memory.

The germline V and J ends were trimmed by 5 bases and 4 bases, with 14 bases remaining between them. Germline V gene lookup returns CDR1 SEHNR and CDR2 FQNEAQ (reference sequence). This CDR3 has 14 residues. TCRdb's copy holds only in-frame clones and misses some; the assay was immunoSEQ multiplex PCR. The profile shows over a million clones, more than 60% of them singletons. The investigators split CD4+ cells into a CD45RA+ naive subset and a CD45RA-negative memory subset. The sequenced material came from memory CD4+ T cells sorted from blood. Subset noted: CD45RA-negative fraction. The TCR originated in a man younger than 35 in good health. The rearrangement uses TRBV7-9 and TRBJ1-2; the D is unclear. The CDR3 spells CASSPTPGSYGYTF. CDR3 bases: TGTGCCAGCAGCCCTACTCCGGGATCCTATGGCTACACCTTC.